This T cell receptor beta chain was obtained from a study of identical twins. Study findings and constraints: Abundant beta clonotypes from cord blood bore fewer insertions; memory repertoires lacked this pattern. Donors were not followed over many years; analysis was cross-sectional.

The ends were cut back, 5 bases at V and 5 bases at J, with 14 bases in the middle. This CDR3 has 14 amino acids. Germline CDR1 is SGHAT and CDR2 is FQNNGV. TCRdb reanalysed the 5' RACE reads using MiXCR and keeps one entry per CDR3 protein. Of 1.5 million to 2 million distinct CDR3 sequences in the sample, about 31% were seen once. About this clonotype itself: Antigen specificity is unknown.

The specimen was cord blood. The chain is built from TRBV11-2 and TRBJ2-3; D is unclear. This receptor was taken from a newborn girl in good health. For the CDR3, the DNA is TGTGCCAGCAGCCTCCTGGCGGCCTTAGATACGCAGTATTTT. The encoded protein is CASSLLAALDTQYF.